Sequencing of this TCR beta chain was carried out in a study of blood T cell repertoires in COVID-19. Study as a whole: Researchers got acute and convalescent COVID-19 samples from the United States, Italy and Spain.

The CDR3 totals 16 residues. Trimming took off 5 bases at V and 1 base at J, with 17 bases between the two ends. The V gene's germline CDR1 is SGHAT and CDR2 FQNNGV. TCRdb's copy holds only in-frame clones and misses some; the assay was immunoSEQ multiplex PCR. Of approximately 150,000 clones listed, approximately 84% are singletons. The genes are TRBV11-2 and TRBJ1-2, with no clear D. The TCR comes from a man aged 70-80 years with active or convalescent COVID-19. Source material: peripheral blood. The CDR3 loop reads CASSASGGFLNYGYTF. The DNA of the CDR3 is TGTGCCAGCAGCGCGTCCGGCGGGTTCCTTAACTATGGCTACACCTTC.